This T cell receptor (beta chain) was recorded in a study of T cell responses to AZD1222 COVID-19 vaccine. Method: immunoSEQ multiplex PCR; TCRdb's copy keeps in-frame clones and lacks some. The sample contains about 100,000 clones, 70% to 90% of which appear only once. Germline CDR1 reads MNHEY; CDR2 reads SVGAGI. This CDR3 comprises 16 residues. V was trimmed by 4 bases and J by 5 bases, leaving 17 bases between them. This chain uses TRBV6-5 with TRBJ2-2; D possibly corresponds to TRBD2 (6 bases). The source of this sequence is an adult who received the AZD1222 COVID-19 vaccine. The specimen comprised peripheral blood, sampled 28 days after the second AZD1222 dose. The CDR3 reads CASSLPQAGRTGELFF. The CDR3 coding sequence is TGTGCCAGCAGTTTGCCACAGGCAGGGAGGACCGGGGAGCTGTTTTTT.